One and the same sample provided the 23 T cell receptor beta chains below, sequenced in a study of CD8 T cells in Susac syndrome. With random hexamers, 0.5 to 1 ug RNA was reverse transcribed. TCRdb re-called the immunoSEQ multiplex PCR reads through MiXCR, storing one row per CDR3 protein. The sample carries some 22,000 distinct CDR3 sequences, approximately 93% recorded once. Sequenced sample: CD8+ T cells from PBMCs. These receptors were collected from a human donor in good health.

CDR3: CASRPRDTPNTGELFF. Here the CDR3 DNA reads TGCGCCAGCCGACCCCGGGACACCCCGAACACCGGGGAGCTGTTTTTT. This chain links TRBV5-1 with TRBJ2-2; TRBD1 is a possible D gene (6 bases). Trimming pared 7 bases from V and 0 bases from J, leaving 16 bases between. Germline CDR1 and CDR2: SGHRS and YFSETQ. The CDR3 contains 16 residues.

V and J are TRBV12-3 or TRBV12-4 and TRBJ2-7; D is ambiguous. V lost 5 bases and J lost 4, with 12 bases in between. The CDR3 runs 13 residues. CDR3 DNA sequence: TGTGCCAGCAGTCTCTCGCCGTCGTACGAGCAGTACTTC. Translation gives CASSLSPSYEQYF.

This chain links TRBV6-5 with TRBJ2-3; D unclear. V lost 3 bases, J lost 2 bases, and 9 bases lay in between. This CDR3 is 14 amino acids long. The germline V gene encodes CDR1 MNHEY and CDR2 SVGAGI. CDR3 amino acids: CASSYNQFTDTQYF. The CDR3 DNA follows: TGTGCCAGCAGTTATAATCAGTTCACAGATACGCAGTATTTT.

This clonotype was seen more than once but under ten times. This CDR3 is CASSFRLASGGPIGTDTQYF. The CDR3 DNA sequence: TGTGCCAGCAGCTTCCGACTCGCTAGCGGGGGGCCAATAGGCACAGATACGCAGTATTTT. The rearrangement links TRBV11-3 to TRBJ2-3; TRBD2 matches 11 bases. Per germline, CDR1 SGHNT and CDR2 YENEEA. The trim removed 3 bases at V and 1 base at J, leaving 15 bases unmatched. The CDR3 spans 20 residues.

A few counts support this clonotype. This chain connects TRBV6-4 to TRBJ1-6, with TRBD1 matching over 9 bases. CDR3 length: 14 amino acids. CDR1 MRHNA and CDR2 SNTAGT come from the germline V gene. Trimming took 6 bases from V and 9 from J; bases not matched to a gene: 6. DNA of the CDR3: TGTGCCAGCAGCCAGGGACAGGGTTTTTCACCCCTCCACTTT. This codes for CASSQGQGFSPLHF.

V usage is TRBV6-1 and J usage is TRBJ1-1; maybe TRBD1 (6 bases). Trimming took off 6 bases at V and 2 bases at J, with 19 bases between the two ends. In germline, CDR1 is MNHNS, CDR2 SASEGT. This CDR3 comprises 16 residues. The CDR3 loop is CASSPWDTETNTEAFF. CDR3 coding DNA: TGTGCCAGCAGCCCTTGGGACACGGAGACAAACACTGAAGCTTTCTTT.

The chain carries TRBV7-2 and TRBJ2-3, with D unresolved. This CDR3 comprises 13 residues. Per the germline V gene, CDR1 is SGHTA and CDR2 is FQGNSA. The V end was cut by 2 bases, the J end by 0 bases, with 3 bases between. CDR3 bases: TGTGCCAGCAGCTTAATTAGCACAGATACGCAGTATTTT. It is translated as CASSLISTDTQYF.

The V gene is TRBV20-1, the J gene TRBJ2-3; 10 bases agree with TRBD2. J lost 0 bases, V lost 3 bases, and 6 bases had no gene match. Looked up from germline, CDR1 is DFQATT and CDR2 is SNEGSKA (reference sequence). The CDR3 extends over 16 amino acids. The CDR3 region is CSARELAGPSTDTQYF. DNA of the CDR3: TGCAGTGCTAGGGAACTAGCGGGGCCCAGCACAGATACGCAGTATTTT.

The rearrangement joins TRBV20-1 to TRBJ2-7; the D gene is possibly TRBD1 (6 bases). The CDR3 contains 13 residues. Germline CDR1 and CDR2: DFQATT and SNEGSKA (reference sequence). Trimming removed 5 bases at V and 9 bases at J, with 20 bases between. The CDR3 region has the DNA TGCAGTGCTTCACCCCCGGACAGTGCCGGGCAGTACTTC. Encoded protein: CSASPPDSAGQYF.

The rearrangement joins TRBV27 to TRBJ2-7, with D possibly being TRBD1 or TRBD2 (5 bases each). V was clipped by 5 bases and J by 5 bases, with 13 bases between them. Germline loops: CDR1 MNHEY, CDR2 SMNVEV (reference sequence). The CDR3 is 13 residues long. In DNA, the CDR3 is TGTGCCAGCAGTCCCACGGGGCTCAACGAGCAGTACTTC. It translates to CASSPTGLNEQYF.

The chain has TRBV27 and TRBJ2-7; a weak D match, TRBD2 (6 bases). V dropped 6 bases and J dropped 4 bases, with 19 bases sitting between them. This CDR3 spans 15 amino acids. Germline CDR1 MNHEY, CDR2 SMNVEV (reference sequence). The CDR3 loop is CASSLAGWGEYEQYF. The CDR3 coding sequence is TGTGCCAGCAGCCTTGCGGGGTGGGGGGAATACGAGCAGTACTTC.

The chain couples TRBV4-3 to TRBJ1-2; no clear D gene. V lost 1 base to trimming and J lost 2 bases, with 8 bases between them. Germline CDR1 is LGHNA and CDR2 is YSLEER. The CDR3 extends over 14 amino acids. The CDR3 spells CASSQGVGNYGYTF. CDR3 nucleotides: TGCGCCAGCAGCCAAGGAGTCGGAAACTATGGCTACACCTTC.

The rearrangement uses TRBV7-2 and TRBJ2-1; D is uncertain. Trimming shortened V by 5 bases and J by 0 bases, and 11 bases separated the two germline ends. CDR1 and CDR2 from the germline V gene are SGHTA and FQGNSA. CDR3 length: 15 residues. CDR3 residues: CASSRDFDSYNEQFF. The DNA for the CDR3 is TGTGCCAGCAGCAGAGACTTCGACTCCTACAATGAGCAGTTCTTC.

The chain uses TRBV29-1 and TRBJ2-2; possible D gene TRBD1, 6 bases. Between the trimmed V and J ends, which lost 7 bases and 0 bases, there was a span of 15 bases. The CDR3 totals 15 residues. Germline assignment: CDR1 SQVTM and CDR2 ANQGSEA. In DNA form, the CDR3 reads TGCAGCGCCCCCCAGGGGTCCTCGAACACCGGGGAGCTGTTTTTT. It specifies CSAPQGSSNTGELFF.

The genes are TRBV4-3 and TRBJ1-1, with D tentatively TRBD1 (6 bases). This CDR3 contains 15 residues. CDR1 is LGHNA, CDR2 YSLEER, per germline. The ends were cut back, 0 bases at V and 1 base at J, with 9 bases in the middle. The CDR3 region is CASSQDRGPNTEAFF. The CDR3 DNA reads TGCGCCAGCAGCCAAGATCGGGGGCCGAACACTGAAGCTTTCTTT.

This chain uses TRBV19 with TRBJ1-5; 8 bases are shared with TRBD1. The germline V gene has CDR1 LNHDA and CDR2 SQIVND (reference sequence). The CDR3 is 18 residues long. J lost 2 bases, V lost 4 bases, and 13 bases had no gene match. The CDR3 here is CASSKGSSTGVGNQPQHF. The CDR3 nucleotides are TGTGCCAGTAGTAAGGGGAGCTCGACAGGGGTTGGCAATCAGCCCCAGCATTTT.

With regard to this clonotype: Sequence at one end of the junction differs from germline and may be a read error. V gene TRBV27 combines with J gene TRBJ2-7, with D perhaps being TRBD1 or TRBD2 (5 bases each). The CDR3 is made up of 16 amino acids. Germline-derived CDR1 and CDR2 are MNHEY and SMNVEV (reference sequence). The CDR3 sequence is CASSLKAGTVAYERYF. The CDR3, as DNA: TGTGCCAGCAGTTTAAAGGCCGGGACGGTGGCCTACGAGCGGTACTTC.

The V and J genes are TRBV3-1 and TRBJ1-5, with TRBD1 matching over 8 bases. CDR1 LGHDT and CDR2 YNNKEL come from the germline V gene (reference sequence). The length of the CDR3 is 17 residues. The V and J ends lost 2 bases and 4 bases, in that order; junction bases with no gene match: 10. CDR3 in DNA: TGTGCCAGCAGCCAAAAGGCCCGACAGGGGAAGAATCAGCCCCAGCATTTT. Residues: CASSQKARQGKNQPQHF.

This chain links TRBV4-1 with TRBJ2-2; the D gene is possibly TRBD1 (6 bases). V lost 5 bases, J lost 4 bases, and 11 bases lay in between. CDR3 length equals 14 residues. The germline CDR1 and CDR2 sequences are MGHRA and YSYEKL. This chain's CDR3 is CASSSQGRTGELFF. In DNA, the CDR3 is TGCGCCAGCAGCTCCCAGGGGCGCACCGGGGAGCTGTTTTTT.

This chain joins TRBV7-6 and TRBJ2-3, with 14 bases lining up with TRBD2. V lost 5 bases to trimming and J lost 2 bases; unmatched junction nucleotides: 9. The CDR3 contains 18 residues. The germline V gene has CDR1 SGHVS and CDR2 FNYEAQ. The CDR3 nucleotides are TGTGCCAGCAGCAGCGGACTAGCGGGGGGAGAATTCACAGATACGCAGTATTTT. As protein: CASSSGLAGGEFTDTQYF.

V usage is TRBV11-2 and J usage is TRBJ1-1, with 10 nucleotides matching TRBD1. Germline values: CDR1 SGHAT, CDR2 FQNNGV. This CDR3 comprises 14 residues. V lost 8 bases and J lost 3; bases outside the gene matches: 6. CDR3 sequence: CASLGQGKDTEAFF. CDR3 DNA: TGTGCCAGCTTGGGACAGGGGAAAGACACTGAAGCTTTCTTT.

The chain employs TRBV11-2 and TRBJ2-5; D is perhaps TRBD1 (6 bases). CDR1 is SGHAT and CDR2 is FQNNGV in the germline V gene. The CDR3 extends over 16 amino acids. V shed 5 bases and J shed 0 bases, with 16 bases lying between them. The CDR3 here is CASSLYRVPYQETQYF. The CDR3 coding sequence is TGTGCCAGCAGCCTATACAGGGTCCCGTACCAAGAGACCCAGTACTTC.

The gene calls are TRBV5-1 and TRBJ2-5; 7 nucleotides match TRBD1. Trimming removed 0 bases from V and 4 bases from J; junction bases left unmatched: 6. Per germline, CDR1 SGHRS and CDR2 YFSETQ. The CDR3 runs to 15 residues. The CDR3 DNA reads as TGCGCCAGCAGCTTGGACAGGGGAAGTGGAGAGACCCAGTACTTC. This codes for CASSLDRGSGETQYF.